A single sample is the source of the 15 T cell receptor beta chains below, sequenced in a study of blood T cell repertoires in COVID-19 (dated by TCRdb to about 2020). Libraries were constructed by the immunoSEQ multiplex PCR assay. TCRdb took over this immuneACCESS table, retaining in-frame rearrangements with V and J assigned. Such tables are incomplete; in checked studies, under half of the missing clones stem from an unresolved V gene, and the remainder is unexplained. For this sample the table gives under 85,000 clones, of which 70% to 90% were detected only once. The ten most abundant clones make up about 12% of the sample. The source material was peripheral blood. These receptors all come from a man between 70 and 80 years old with active or convalescent COVID-19.

This chain joins TRBV27 and TRBJ2-2, with 7 bases aligning to TRBD1. Germline V lookup: CDR1 MNHEY, CDR2 SMNVEV (reference sequence). V lost 2 bases, J lost 8 bases, and 2 bases stayed unmatched. The CDR3 runs to 13 residues. CDR3 sequence reads: CASSLVDRGELFF. In nucleotides, the CDR3 is TGTGCCAGCAGTTTAGTGGACAGGGGGGAGCTGTTTTTT.

This rearrangement joins TRBV7-2 to TRBJ1-1, with 9 bases fitting TRBD1. J gave up 9 bases and V 1 base, and 9 bases lay outside the gene matches. Germline CDR1 is SGHTA and CDR2 is FQGNSA. The CDR3 spans 15 residues. CDR3 protein: CASSLVLDRGRQAFF. The CDR3 DNA is TGTGCCAGCAGCTTAGTACTGGACAGGGGAAGGCAAGCTTTCTTT.

This rearrangement joins TRBV19 to TRBJ2-3, with TRBD2 matching 12 bases. With 1 base clipped from V and 3 bases from J, the junction kept 5 bases outside the gene matches. The CDR3 consists of 17 residues. Germline lookup yields CDR1 LNHDA and CDR2 SQIVND (reference sequence). This CDR3 reads CASSIGLGLAGTDTQYF. The CDR3, as DNA: TGTGCCAGTAGTATAGGTCTTGGACTAGCGGGGACAGATACGCAGTATTTT. Using reference TRBV19 and TRBJ2-3 for the parts outside the CDR3, the full variable domain is DGGITQSPKYLFRKEGQNVTLSCEQNLNHDAMYWYRQDPGQGLRLIYYSQIVNDFQKGDIAEGYSVSREKKESFPLTVTSAQKNPTAFYLCASSIGLGLAGTDTQYFGPGTRLTVL.

This chain joins TRBV15 and TRBJ1-1; D call uncertain. Deletions cut 0 bases from V and 2 bases from J, with 10 bases between. Germline lookup yields CDR1 LNHNV and CDR2 YYDKDF (reference sequence). There are 15 residues in the CDR3. The CDR3 sequence is CATSREFGLNTEAFF. The CDR3 bases are TGTGCCACCAGCAGAGAGTTTGGGCTAAACACTGAAGCTTTCTTT.

The J gene is TRBJ2-1, the V gene TRBV30, with D uncertain. CDR3 size: 10 residues. Germline CDR1 is GTSNPN and CDR2 is SVGIG (reference sequence). Between the trimmed V and J ends, which lost 5 bases and 9 bases, there was a span of 8 bases. The chain's CDR3 is CAWGNTEQFF. CDR3 nucleotides: TGTGCCTGGGGGAACACTGAGCAGTTCTTC.

The chain has TRBV6-6 and TRBJ2-3; possibly TRBD2 for D (5 bases). Deletions cut 6 bases from V and 0 bases from J, with 10 bases between. Germline-derived CDR1 and CDR2 are MNHNY and SVGAGI (reference sequence). There are 14 residues in the CDR3. The CDR3 region has the DNA TGTGCCAGCAGAGGACTGGTTAGCACAGATACGCAGTATTTT. Residues: CASRGLVSTDTQYF.

The chain uses TRBV27 and TRBJ1-5, with D possibly being TRBD1 (5 bases). V was pared by 6 bases and J by 7 bases, with 16 bases between. Germline loops: CDR1 MNHEY, CDR2 SMNVEV (reference sequence). CDR3 size: 14 residues. The CDR3 sequence is CASRRRGEWQPQHF. The CDR3 DNA reads TGTGCCAGCAGACGGCGGGGGGAATGGCAGCCCCAGCATTTT.

This chain connects TRBV6-5 to TRBJ1-2; no firm D call. The CDR3 totals 11 residues. V was cut by 5 bases and J by 5 bases, with 6 bases left in between. CDR1 and CDR2 from the germline V gene are MNHEY and SVGAGI. CDR3 loop: CASSRGYGYTF. The CDR3 region has the DNA TGTGCCAGCAGTCGAGGATATGGCTACACCTTC.

V is TRBV5-1 and J is TRBJ2-7; tentatively, D is TRBD1 (6 bases). The germline gives CDR1 SGHRS, CDR2 YFSETQ. V dropped 1 base and J dropped 7 bases, with 21 bases sitting between them. This CDR3 is built from 16 residues. In DNA form, the CDR3 reads TGCGCCAGCAGCTTGTCGCTATCGGCAGGGGATGAGGAGCAGTACTTC. This translates into CASSLSLSAGDEEQYF. Full variable domain (remainder filled in from reference TRBV5-1 and TRBJ2-7): KAGVTQTPRYLIKTRGQQVTLSCSPISGHRSVSWYQQTPGQGLQFLFEYFSETQRNKGNFPGRFSGRQFSNSRSEMNVSTLELGDSALYLCASSLSLSAGDEEQYFGPGTRLTVT.

V usage is TRBV4-1 and J usage is TRBJ1-5; TRBD1 agrees at 8 bases. V lost 3 bases, J lost 1 base, and 2 bases stayed unmatched. From germline, CDR1 is MGHRA and CDR2 YSYEKL. The CDR3 has 15 amino acids. Here the CDR3 reads CASSHPGGSNQPQHF. In DNA, the CDR3 is TGCGCCAGCAGCCACCCAGGGGGCAGCAATCAGCCCCAGCATTTT.

The rearrangement joins TRBV2 to TRBJ1-4, with TRBD1 matching 8 bases. J lost 4 bases, V lost 2 bases, and 3 bases had no gene match. Germline V gene data show CDR1 as SNHLY and CDR2 as FYNNEI. This CDR3 has 15 residues. CDR3 sequence (DNA): TGTGCCAGCAGTGAACAGGGGGCCTTTAATGAAAAACTGTTTTTT. Encoded protein: CASSEQGAFNEKLFF.

The chain is built from TRBV5-1 and TRBJ2-5, with 8 bases matching TRBD2. The CDR3 runs to 14 residues. Germline V gene lookup returns CDR1 SGHRS and CDR2 YFSETQ. V lost 3 bases, J lost 5 bases, and 6 bases stayed unmatched. As DNA, the CDR3 is TGCGCCAGCAGCTCGGGGGCTAGCGGGGAGACCCAGTACTTC. Encoded protein: CASSSGASGETQYF.

This rearrangement joins TRBV13 to TRBJ1-2; 8 bases fit TRBD1. The CDR3 has 14 amino acids. V shed 6 bases, J shed 8 bases, and the junction held 11 bases outside the gene matches. Germline loops: CDR1 PRHDT, CDR2 FYEKMQ (reference sequence). CDR3 in amino acids: CASRNLRGTGGYTF. The CDR3 region has the DNA TGTGCCAGCAGGAACCTGAGGGGGACAGGAGGCTACACCTTC.

The gene calls are TRBV9 and TRBJ1-2; maybe TRBD1 (6 bases). The V and J ends lost 0 bases and 5 bases respectively, with 20 bases between them. The CDR3 has 17 residues. Per germline, CDR1 SGDLS and CDR2 YYNGEE. This CDR3 reads CASSVGPDSLPGYGYTF. For the CDR3, the DNA is TGTGCCAGCAGCGTAGGGCCGGACAGTCTCCCCGGGTATGGCTACACCTTC.

This clone occurred a few times. The genes are TRBV6-2 or TRBV6-3 and TRBJ2-3, with a tentative D call TRBD2 (5 bases). From germline, CDR1 is MNHEY and CDR2 SVGEGT. V gave up 6 bases and J gave up 2 bases, with 21 bases separating them. The CDR3 runs to 17 residues. This CDR3 is CASRPEGQPPYTDTQYF. CDR3 DNA sequence: TGTGCCAGCAGACCTGAGGGCCAGCCGCCGTACACAGATACGCAGTATTTT.